The 5 T cell receptor beta chains below all came from one sample that was sequenced in a study of identical twins. From the 5' RACE reads, TCRdb called clonotypes with MiXCR, one entry per CDR3 protein. The table lists 600,000 to 850,000 distinct CDR3 sequences, 15% to 20% of them singletons, with around 13% in the top ten. These same records also appear under a second study, on T cells expressing NK-cell markers.

Sequencing was performed on PBMCs. All receptors come from a woman in her late teens or twenties in good health.

V and J are TRBV20-1 and TRBJ2-5; D gene ambiguous. Germline CDR1 reads DFQATT; CDR2 reads SNEGSKA (reference sequence). This CDR3 is 13 amino acids long. Trimming stripped 3 bases from V and 2 bases from J, with 10 bases between. CDR3 sequence (DNA): TGCAGTGCTAGTACAACCTTACAAGAGACCCAGTACTTC. It yields the protein CSASTTLQETQYF.

This chain joins TRBV10-2 and TRBJ1-2, with D tentatively TRBD1 (6 bases). The ends were cut back, 6 bases at V and 3 bases at J, with 11 bases in the middle. Germline V CDR1 and CDR2: WSHSY, SAAADI. The CDR3 contains 13 residues. DNA of the CDR3: TGCGCCAGCAGGACTACAGGGTACTATGGCTACACCTTC. Amino acid sequence: CASRTTGYYGYTF.

This clonotype has only a few counts. The rearrangement links TRBV6-2 or TRBV6-3 to TRBJ1-2; D ambiguous. The germline V gene has CDR1 MNHEY and CDR2 SVGEGT. The CDR3 loop spans 11 amino acids. Trimming left V 8 bases short and J 2 bases short, with 6 bases between. In DNA, the CDR3 is TGTGCCAGCGCTTGGAACTATGGCTACACCTTC. Its protein is CASAWNYGYTF.

The chain links TRBV11-2 to TRBJ2-1; TRBD2 agrees at 13 bases. This CDR3 is 13 amino acids long. Germline-derived CDR1 and CDR2 are SGHAT and FQNNGV. Trimming took 3 bases from V and 12 from J; bases not matched to a gene: 2. In nucleotides, the CDR3 is TGTGCCAGCAGCTTCAGACTAGCGGGAGGGCAGTTCTTC. Translated, it gives CASSFRLAGGQFF.

Here the CDR3 DNA reads TGCAGCGTTGAAAGGCAGGGGAAATCCTACGAGCAGTACTTC. Its translation is CSVERQGKSYEQYF. The V gene is TRBV29-1, the J gene TRBJ2-7; possible D gene TRBD1, 6 bases. The V gene's germline CDR1 is SQVTM and CDR2 ANQGSEA. The CDR3 loop spans 14 amino acids. The V gene lost 2 bases and the J gene lost 1 base, with 12 bases spanning the gap.